Included here is one T cell receptor (beta chain) sequence, with context. Its specificity is unknown. This entry comes from a study of PD-1 blockade in classical Hodgkin lymphoma. Study outcomes and limitations: Healthy donors were reported to have higher baseline TCR diversity than newly diagnosed patients. The drivers behind the repertoire differences, possibly disease activity or prior therapy, remain undefined.

The data were produced by immunoSEQ multiplex PCR, yet TCRdb's version contains in-frame clones alone and is incomplete. The sample shows roughly 16,000 clones, 92% of them seen only once. Time point of the sample: newly diagnosed, previously untreated cHL patient sample. Researchers used magnetic negative selection to pull out pure CD4+ T cells from thawed PBMCs. Investigators turned to newly diagnosed, untreated classical Hodgkin lymphoma PBMCs for comparison. The V end lost 5 bases, the J end lost 5 bases, and 16 bases lay between the germline ends. The CDR3 is made up of 16 amino acids. Germline V gene data show CDR1 as SEHNR and CDR2 as FQNEAQ (reference sequence).

The receptor was isolated from a human donor with classical Hodgkin lymphoma. The sequenced sample was CD4+ T cells from blood. The chain employs TRBV7-9 and TRBJ2-6; a possible D gene is TRBD2 (5 bases). CDR3 bases: TGTGCCAGCAGCCCAGGTGGGAGCGGCTGGGCCAACGTCCTGACTTTC. Its protein product is CASSPGGSGWANVLTF.